This section outlines one T cell receptor beta chain sequence together with its context. V was cut by 0 bases and J by 0 bases, with 9 bases left in between. The CDR3 contains 15 residues. In germline, CDR1 is GTSNPN, CDR2 SVGIG (reference sequence). The data are from a study of PD-L1 blockade in urothelial cancer. TCRdb keeps only in-frame clones here, not all; method: immunoSEQ multiplex PCR. The sample includes around 80,000 clones, 75% to 95% of them seen just once. Time point here: peripheral blood 6 weeks after treatment start. Sequencing was performed on PBMCs, taken around atezolizumab (anti-PD-L1) treatment. This receptor was obtained from a woman of 80 years or more with urothelial cancer. The chain is built from TRBV30 and TRBJ1-5, with D uncertain. CDR3 DNA sequence: TGTGCCTGGAGTGTAGGAGGGTTTAGCAATCAGCCCCAGCATTTT. Protein sequence: CAWSVGGFSNQPQHF.